This TCR beta chain was retrieved from a study of cytomegalovirus exposure and HLA in healthy donors. Study results and limitations: As was reported, the classifier diagnosed cytomegalovirus status with high specificity and sensitivity.

As to this clone: Antigen specificity is unknown.

V gave up 10 bases and J gave up 7 bases; unmatched junction bases: 13. Germline V gives CDR1 MNHEY, CDR2 SMNVEV (reference sequence). The CDR3 totals 14 residues. Primers included in the PCR were 60 Vbeta and 13 Jbeta primers. Generated by immunoSEQ multiplex PCR, the TCRdb table keeps only in-frame clones and is missing some. The table includes about 130,000 clones, roughly 75% detected once. The receptor comes from a man aged 30 to 39 in good health and CMV-seronegative. The chain joins TRBV27 to TRBJ2-7; 10 bases fit TRBD2. The material sequenced was PBMCs. CDR3 amino acids: CATKTLAGAGEQYF. In DNA form, the CDR3 reads TGTGCCACCAAAACCCTAGCGGGAGCAGGGGAGCAGTACTTC.